These 25 T cell receptor beta chains share one sample of origin, sequenced in a study of T cells in localized non-small cell lung cancer. Some clones are missing from TCRdb's copy, which holds only in-frame ones; the method was immunoSEQ multiplex PCR. The sample lists approximately 30,000 clones, 85% to 90% occurring once. Sequenced here: peripheral blood, sampled before any cancer treatment. Receptors originate from a woman between 18 and 50 years old with stage I lung adenocarcinoma.

The rearrangement uses TRBV19 and TRBJ1-2; tentative D call: TRBD1 (5 bases). Trimming removed 3 bases at V and 0 bases at J, with 5 bases between. Per germline, CDR1 LNHDA and CDR2 SQIVND (reference sequence). This CDR3 spans 13 amino acids. The CDR3 sequence: CASSMTANYGYTF. The CDR3 DNA sequence: TGTGCCAGTAGTATGACAGCTAACTATGGCTACACCTTC. The variable domain in full, with the rest retrieved from reference TRBV19 and TRBJ1-2, is DGGITQSPKYLFRKEGQNVTLSCEQNLNHDAMYWYRQDPGQGLRLIYYSQIVNDFQKGDIAEGYSVSREKKESFPLTVTSAQKNPTAFYLCASSMTANYGYTFGSGTRLTVV.

The chain couples TRBV2 to TRBJ2-7, with 9 bases that match TRBD1. Germline values: CDR1 SNHLY, CDR2 FYNNEI. Trimming at V came to 6 bases and at J to 3 bases, leaving 9 bases not matched to a gene. The CDR3 contains 15 residues. The CDR3 nucleotides are TGTGCCAGCAGAAAATTCCGGACAGGGGACTACGAGCAGTACTTC. It encodes CASRKFRTGDYEQYF. The whole variable domain, remainder taken from reference TRBV2 and TRBJ2-7, is EPEVTQTPSHQVTQMGQEVILRCVPISNHLYFYWYRQILGQKVEFLVSFYNNEISEKSEIFDDQFSVERPDGSNFTLKIRSTKLEDSAMYFCASRKFRTGDYEQYFGPGTRLTVT.

This clone is a singleton in its sample. The rearrangement uses TRBV30 and TRBJ1-1, with a weak D call TRBD1 (6 bases). Looked up from germline, CDR1 is GTSNPN and CDR2 is SVGIG (reference sequence). The CDR3 sequence is 15 residues long. Trimming took off 0 bases at V and 3 bases at J, with 14 bases between the two ends. The CDR3 DNA reads as TGTGCCTGGAGTGTCATCGGGGGGCTGGACACTGAAGCTTTCTTT. Translating it yields CAWSVIGGLDTEAFF.

The genes are TRBV5-1 and TRBJ1-2; the match to TRBD1 covers 8 bases. The CDR3 is 14 amino acids. V shed 3 bases and J 2 bases; nucleotides not matched to a gene: 3. From germline, CDR1 is SGHRS and CDR2 YFSETQ. CDR3 residues: CASSSGTGNYGYTF. The CDR3 DNA sequence: TGCGCCAGCAGCTCTGGGACAGGCAACTATGGCTACACCTTC.

The chain recombines TRBV7-9 with TRBJ1-2; D is unclear. This CDR3 spans 13 amino acids. Germline V gives CDR1 SEHNR, CDR2 FQNEAQ (reference sequence). V was pared by 3 bases and J by 8 bases, with 13 bases between. CDR3 DNA: TGTGCCAGCAGCTTGACACAGATTGGAGGCTACACCTTC. This sequence encodes CASSLTQIGGYTF.

The chain uses TRBV29-1 and TRBJ1-2, with a weak D call TRBD1 (6 bases). The CDR3 is 12 amino acids. V was trimmed by 6 bases and J by 4 bases, leaving 12 bases between them. The germline CDR1 and CDR2 sequences are SQVTM and ANQGSEA. DNA of the CDR3: TGCAGCGTGAGGCCGGACAGCTATGGCTACACCTTC. Translated: CSVRPDSYGYTF.

The chain has TRBV7-9 and TRBJ2-1; D perhaps matches TRBD2 (6 bases). The V gene lost 3 bases and the J gene lost 5 bases, with 17 bases spanning the gap. Germline loops: CDR1 SEHNR, CDR2 FQNEAQ (reference sequence). The CDR3 loop spans 16 amino acids. The CDR3 protein is CASSLGPALADNEQFF. The DNA of the CDR3 is TGTGCCAGCAGCTTGGGCCCAGCACTAGCAGACAATGAGCAGTTCTTC.

The chain is built from TRBV6-6 and TRBJ1-5, with D perhaps matching TRBD1 (6 bases). The V end was cut by 6 bases, the J end by 5 bases, with 14 bases between. The CDR3 totals 14 residues. CDR1 MNHNY and CDR2 SVGAGI come from the germline V gene (reference sequence). DNA for the CDR3: TGTGCCAGCAGCCCGACACAGGGCTATCAGCCCCAGCATTTT. This codes for CASSPTQGYQPQHF.

This chain links TRBV19 with TRBJ2-5; 7 nucleotides align to TRBD2. Trimming cost V 7 bases and J 3 bases; bases outside gene matches: 5. Germline values: CDR1 LNHDA, CDR2 SQIVND (reference sequence). This CDR3 is built from 13 residues. The CDR3 nucleotides read TGTGCCAGTAACCGGGGGAGGGAAGAGACCCAGTACTTC. Its protein is CASNRGREETQYF.

The rearrangement uses TRBV1 and TRBJ2-1. TRBV1 corresponds to a pseudogene. This CDR3 has 13 residues. The CDR3 sequence is CTSSHQWGNEQFF. The CDR3 nucleotides read TGCACCAGCAGTCACCAATGGGGGAATGAGCAGTTCTTC.

The rearrangement links TRBV28 to TRBJ2-7; possible D gene TRBD1, 6 bases. The V end was cut by 3 bases, the J end by 3 bases, with 21 bases between. Germline V gene sequence: CDR1 MDHEN, CDR2 SYDVKM. CDR3 length: 17 amino acids. The CDR3 DNA is TGTGCCAGCAGTTTCCCCGGGACAAACGAGGTCCTCTACGAGCAGTACTTC. It codes for CASSFPGTNEVLYEQYF.

The V call is TRBV11-2, the J call TRBJ2-7; weak D call: TRBD1 (6 bases). Germline-derived CDR1 and CDR2 are SGHAT and FQNNGV. V dropped 4 bases and J dropped 1 base, with 17 bases sitting between them. The CDR3 runs to 16 residues. CDR3 loop: CASSSRGQGRSYEQYF. The CDR3 coding sequence is TGTGCCAGCAGCTCCCGAGGGCAGGGGCGTTCCTACGAGCAGTACTTC.

This rearrangement joins TRBV2 to TRBJ1-1, with D uncertain. The CDR3 has 13 residues. Trimming stripped 3 bases from V and 5 bases from J, with 10 bases between. Germline-derived CDR1 and CDR2 are SNHLY and FYNNEI. Here the CDR3 DNA reads TGTGCCAGCAGTGACGGAGGGCCAACTGAAGCTTTCTTT. Translating it yields CASSDGGPTEAFF. Looking up the rest from reference TRBV2 and TRBJ1-1 gives the full variable domain: EPEVTQTPSHQVTQMGQEVILRCVPISNHLYFYWYRQILGQKVEFLVSFYNNEISEKSEIFDDQFSVERPDGSNFTLKIRSTKLEDSAMYFCASSDGGPTEAFFGQGTRLTVV.

The J gene is TRBJ2-5, the V gene TRBV7-9; 7 bases fit TRBD1. The CDR3 extends over 18 amino acids. V was pared by 6 bases and J by 4 bases, with 20 bases of the junction left unmatched. Germline loops: CDR1 SEHNR, CDR2 FQNEAQ (reference sequence). This CDR3 reads CASRASSLGQARGETQYF. The CDR3 DNA sequence: TGTGCCAGCAGGGCCAGCAGCTTAGGACAGGCCCGAGGAGAGACCCAGTACTTC.

The genes are TRBV27 and TRBJ1-4; the D is unclear. The CDR3 totals 15 residues. Germline V gives CDR1 MNHEY, CDR2 SMNVEV (reference sequence). V was cut by 2 bases and J by 3 bases, with 10 bases left in between. The CDR3 nucleotides are TGTGCCAGCAGTTTAGGGAATGGAGCTAATGAAAAACTGTTTTTT. It yields the protein CASSLGNGANEKLFF. The variable domain in full, with the rest retrieved from reference TRBV27 and TRBJ1-4, is EAQVTQNPRYLITVTGKKLTVTCSQNMNHEYMSWYRQDPGLGLRQIYYSMNVEVTDKGDVPEGYKVSRKEKRNFPLILESPSPNQTSLYFCASSLGNGANEKLFFGSGTQLSVL.

This clone has just a few counts. This chain connects TRBV6-1 to TRBJ2-3, with D possibly TRBD2 on 6 matching bases. The germline gives CDR1 MNHNS, CDR2 SASEGT. The ends were cut back, 4 bases at V and 3 bases at J, with 14 bases in the middle. This CDR3 comprises 15 residues. The CDR3, as DNA: TGTGCCAGCAGTGTTTACGGGGGATCGACAGATACGCAGTATTTT. Translated: CASSVYGGSTDTQYF.

This rearrangement joins TRBV11-2 to TRBJ2-5, with a possible D match to TRBD1 (6 bases). The CDR3 is 14 residues long. Per the germline V gene, CDR1 is SGHAT and CDR2 is FQNNGV. V was pared by 7 bases and J by 0 bases, with 12 bases between. In DNA form, the CDR3 reads TGTGCCAGCAACGGACAGCCGTACCAAGAGACCCAGTACTTC. Translated: CASNGQPYQETQYF. The whole variable domain, remainder taken from reference TRBV11-2 and TRBJ2-5, is EAGVAQSPRYKIIEKRQSVAFWCNPISGHATLYWYQQILGQGPKLLIQFQNNGVVDDSQLPKDRFSAERLKGVDSTLKIQPAKLEDSAVYLCASNGQPYQETQYFGPGTRLLVL.

The chain is built from TRBV30 and TRBJ1-4, with TRBD1 identical over 8 bases. The CDR3 has 16 amino acids. CDR1 and CDR2 (germline): GTSNPN, SVGIG (reference sequence). The junction had 15 bases not matched to a gene; V was cut back by 8 bases and J by 4 bases. As DNA, the CDR3 is TGTGCCCTAGAGACAAGGACAGGGAGAGTTAATGAAAAACTGTTTTTT. Amino acids: CALETRTGRVNEKLFF.

V is TRBV7-2 and J is TRBJ2-5; the D gene could be TRBD1 or TRBD2 (7 bases each). The CDR3 contains 16 residues. CDR1 is SGHTA and CDR2 is FQGNSA in the germline V gene. V was clipped by 1 base and J by 2 bases, with 14 bases between them. The CDR3 region is CASSLDRGGSQETQYF. CDR3 nucleotides: TGTGCCAGCAGCTTAGACAGGGGAGGGTCGCAAGAGACCCAGTACTTC. The full variable domain, in which reference TRBV7-2 and TRBJ2-5 provide the parts outside the CDR3, is GAGVSQSPSNKVTEKGKDVELRCDPISGHTALYWYRQSLGQGLEFLIYFQGNSAPDKSGLPSDRFSAERTGGSVSTLTIQRTQQEDSAVYLCASSLDRGGSQETQYFGPGTRLLVL.

This sequence joins TRBV11-3 and TRBJ1-1; the match to TRBD1 covers 7 bases. The CDR3 runs 13 residues. The trim removed 1 base at V and 8 bases at J, leaving 4 bases unmatched. CDR1 is SGHNT and CDR2 is YENEEA in the germline V gene. CDR3: CASSLVFRGEAFF. As DNA, the CDR3 is TGTGCCAGCAGCTTAGTCTTCAGGGGGGAAGCTTTCTTT.

This chain uses TRBV9 with TRBJ1-4, with a weak D call TRBD1 (6 bases). Germline-derived CDR1 and CDR2 are SGDLS and YYNGEE. The CDR3 is 14 amino acids. The V and J ends lost 4 bases and 6 bases respectively, with 13 bases between them. CDR3 residues: CASSPGTTYEKLFF. The CDR3 DNA sequence: TGTGCCAGCAGCCCCGGGACAACGTATGAAAAACTGTTTTTT.

The CDR3 sequence is CASSLIPVQIQSNIQYF. CDR3 sequence (DNA): TGTGCCAGCAGCTTAATCCCCGTGCAAATCCAGAGCAACATTCAGTACTTC. The rearrangement links TRBV11-2 to TRBJ2-4; no clear D gene. The CDR3 is 17 residues long. Germline V gives CDR1 SGHAT, CDR2 FQNNGV. V was pared by 2 bases and J by 7 bases, with 21 bases between.

This chain connects TRBV11-2 to TRBJ2-1, with TRBD2 matching 8 bases. Trimming took 4 bases from V and 4 from J; bases not matched to a gene: 6. CDR3 length: 15 residues. CDR1 is SGHAT, CDR2 FQNNGV, per germline. The DNA of the CDR3 is TGTGCCAGCAGCTCGGAAGCGGGAGCTTACAATGAGCAGTTCTTC. Amino acids: CASSSEAGAYNEQFF.

The rearrangement joins TRBV25-1 to TRBJ1-5; tentatively, D is TRBD1 (5 bases). The V end lost 3 bases, the J end lost 6 bases, and 12 bases lay between the germline ends. This CDR3 spans 14 amino acids. Germline CDR1 is MGHDK and CDR2 is SYGVNS. The CDR3: CASSESGAGQPQHF. In DNA, the CDR3 is TGTGCCAGCAGTGAGTCCGGGGCAGGTCAGCCCCAGCATTTT.

The chain couples TRBV9 to TRBJ2-4, with D perhaps TRBD2 (6 bases). Looked up from germline, CDR1 is SGDLS and CDR2 is YYNGEE. This CDR3 contains 14 residues. V was pared by 2 bases and J by 0 bases, with 6 bases between. The CDR3: CASSVGLAKNIQYF. The CDR3 nucleotides are TGTGCCAGCAGCGTGGGACTAGCCAAAAACATTCAGTACTTC.